The rows below give T cell receptor beta chains drawn from one sample of a study of T cells in Graves' hyperthyroidism and ophthalmopathy. In TCRdb, the multiplex PCR reads were re-called with MiXCR into one record per CDR3 protein. The data contain nearly 600,000 distinct CDR3 sequences, about 15% of them seen just once; the ten biggest clones take up 5.8%. The sample taken for sequencing was blood. The receptors shown here come from a woman under 40 with Graves' hyperthyroidism that later progressed to Graves' ophthalmopathy. CDR3s include the opening cysteine and the closing phenylalanine or tryptophan. The order of the fields is V gene, clone size, D gene, J gene, CDR3 length, CDR3 protein, CDR3 DNA. The D gene is left open where the match is weak. Clone size is not always given. Where it is, it says once, few, many or a class for expanded clones.

V: TRBV20-1
size: many
D: .
J: TRBJ2-3
length: 11
CDR3: CSAIRGDTQYF
DNA: TGCAGTGCGATAAGGGGAGATACGCAGTATTTT

V: TRBV20-1
size: many
D: .
J: TRBJ1-4
length: 15
CDR3: CSANEPGRGNEKLFF
DNA: TGCAGTGCAAATGAACCGGGACGGGGTAATGAAAAACTGTTTTTT

V: TRBV12-5
size: many
D: .
J: TRBJ1-1
length: 14
CDR3: CASGVGEVNTEAFF
DNA: TGTGCTAGTGGTGTGGGTGAGGTGAACACTGAAGCTTTCTTT

V: TRBV20-1
size: many
D: .
J: TRBJ1-1
length: 13
CDR3: CSAKTRTNTEAFF
DNA: TGCAGTGCTAAGACTCGGACGAACACTGAAGCTTTCTTT

V: TRBV27
size: many
D: .
J: TRBJ1-1
length: 15
CDR3: CASSLTGQAPTEAFF
DNA: TGTGCCAGCAGTTTAACAGGGCAAGCCCCCACTGAAGCTTTCTTT

V: TRBV5-1
size: many
D: .
J: TRBJ2-5
length: 14
CDR3: CASTLGQHQETQYF
DNA: TGCGCCAGCACCCTAGGACAGCACCAAGAGACCCAGTACTTC

V: TRBV5-1
size: few
D: .
J: TRBJ2-3
length: 14
CDR3: CASSLVTTPDTQYF
DNA: TGCGCCAGCAGCTTGGTCACCACGCCGGATACGCAGTATTTT

V: TRBV20-1
size: many
D: TRBD2
J: TRBJ2-1
length: 14
CDR3: CSARLSGRINEQFF
DNA: TGCAGTGCTAGGCTCAGCGGGAGAATCAATGAGCAGTTCTTC

V: TRBV15
size: few
D: .
J: TRBJ2-1
length: 16
CDR3: CATSRGGGGGRNEQFF
DNA: TGTGCCACCAGCAGAGGAGGGGGCGGGGGAAGAAATGAGCAGTTCTTC

V: TRBV12-3/TRBV12-4
size: many
D: .
J: TRBJ1-3
length: 16
CDR3: CASSVGRPLSGNTIYF
DNA: TGTGCCAGCAGTGTGGGACGGCCCCTCTCTGGAAACACCATATATTTT

V: TRBV24-1
size: many
D: .
J: TRBJ2-5
length: 15
CDR3: CATSSQRQRQETQYF
DNA: TGTGCCACCAGTTCCCAAAGACAGCGGCAAGAGACCCAGTACTTC

V: TRBV5-1
size: many
D: .
J: TRBJ1-4
length: 15
CDR3: CASSLGGTTNEKLFF
DNA: TGTGCCAGCAGTTTGGGAGGGACTACTAATGAAAAACTGTTTTTT

V: TRBV28
size: many
D: TRBD2
J: TRBJ2-5
length: 14
CDR3: CASSFLRGMETQYF
DNA: TGTGCCAGCAGTTTCTTGCGGGGGATGGAGACCCAGTACTTC

V: TRBV6-2/TRBV6-3
size: few
D: .
J: TRBJ1-3
length: 15
CDR3: CASPPQGLSGNTIYF
DNA: TGTGCCAGCCCCCCCCAGGGTCTCTCTGGAAACACCATATATTTT

V: TRBV20-1
size: many
D: .
J: TRBJ1-2
length: 12
CDR3: CSARGTHYGYTF
DNA: TGCAGTGCTAGAGGGACACACTATGGCTACACCTTC

V: TRBV11-2
size: many
D: .
J: TRBJ2-2
length: 19
CDR3: CASSPDYRGLTSSTGELFF
DNA: TGTGCCAGCAGCCCTGACTATAGAGGACTCACGTCTTCGACCGGGGAGCTGTTTTTT

V: TRBV7-3
size: many
D: .
J: TRBJ2-4
length: 15
CDR3: CASSLTATNGDIQYF
DNA: TGTGCCAGCAGCTTGACTGCGACCAATGGTGACATTCAGTACTTC

V: TRBV7-2
size: few
D: .
J: TRBJ2-7
length: 13
CDR3: CASPGQYSYEQYF
DNA: TGTGCCAGCCCTGGACAGTACTCCTACGAGCAGTACTTC

V: TRBV20-1
size: few
D: .
J: TRBJ2-7
length: 12
CDR3: CSAQDGAYEQYF
DNA: TGCAGTGCCCAGGACGGAGCCTACGAGCAGTACTTC

V: TRBV7-3
size: .
D: .
J: TRBJ2-5
length: 15
CDR3: CASSPQAHQRETQYF
DNA: TGTGCCAGCAGCCCGCAGGCTCATCAGAGGGAGACCCAGTACTTC

V: TRBV3-1
size: many
D: TRBD2
J: TRBJ2-1
length: 15
CDR3: CASRLAGGPSVEQFF
DNA: TGTGCCAGTCGCCTAGCGGGAGGGCCCTCGGTTGAGCAGTTCTTC

V: TRBV6-5
size: many
D: TRBD1
J: TRBJ1-5
length: 16
CDR3: CASSYSYRGLNQPQHF
DNA: TGTGCCAGCAGTTACTCGTACAGGGGGCTCAATCAGCCCCAGCATTTT

V: TRBV20-1
size: many
D: TRBD2
J: TRBJ2-1
length: 15
CDR3: CSAGLAGGPYNEQFF
DNA: TGCAGTGCTGGACTAGCGGGAGGGCCATACAATGAGCAGTTCTTC

V: TRBV12-3/TRBV12-4
size: .
D: TRBD1
J: TRBJ1-1
length: 14
CDR3: CAGSTPQGGSKAFF
DNA: TGTGCCGGCAGTACACCCCAAGGGGGCTCAAAAGCTTTCTTT